The 26 T cell receptor beta chains below come from one sample, sequenced in a study of CD8+CD57+ T cells in acquired aplastic anemia. Genomic DNA provided the template from which TCR beta VDJ and CDR3 profiles were obtained. TCRdb reprocessed the reads via MiXCR and lists one record per CDR3 protein. This sample has fewer than 85,000 distinct CDR3 sequences, with roughly three quarters found just once. CD8+CD57+ cell expansion had been shown by flow cytometry in patients chosen for sequencing. Sequencing was carried out using sorted CD4+, CD8+, or CD8+CD57+ T cells (not recorded which) from PBMCs. All receptors come from a human donor with aplastic anemia.

The chain has TRBV5-6 and TRBJ2-6; 8 bases match TRBD1. Germline CDR1 reads SGHDT; CDR2 reads YYEEEE. V lost 4 bases and J lost 0; bases outside the gene matches: 9. The CDR3 sequence is 18 residues long. CDR3 sequence (DNA): TGTGCCAGCAGCCCGGGGGACAGGACAGTCTCTGGGGCCAACGTCCTGACTTTC. Translation gives CASSPGDRTVSGANVLTF.

The chain combines TRBV20-1 with TRBJ2-1; possibly TRBD2 for D (6 bases). The V gene's germline CDR1 is DFQATT and CDR2 SNEGSKA (reference sequence). V dropped 1 base and J dropped 8 bases, with 21 bases sitting between them. The CDR3 runs 16 residues. The CDR3 protein is CSARGNRGGWEDEQFF. CDR3 nucleotide sequence: TGCAGTGCTAGAGGAAATCGTGGGGGGTGGGAGGATGAGCAGTTCTTC.

The genes are TRBV19 and TRBJ2-7; possible D gene TRBD1, 6 bases. V was trimmed by 1 base and J by 3 bases, leaving 13 bases between them. The germline V gene encodes CDR1 LNHDA and CDR2 SQIVND (reference sequence). The CDR3 totals 15 residues. The DNA of the CDR3 is TGTGCCAGTAGTATAGGACAGGTCGGAAACTACGAGCAGTACTTC. It translates to CASSIGQVGNYEQYF.

This clonotype was seen more than once but under ten times. The chain carries TRBV15 and TRBJ1-2; TRBD1 aligns across 8 bases. Unmatched junction bases numbered 11, after V lost 1 base and J lost 10 bases. The CDR3 is made up of 15 amino acids. Looked up from germline, CDR1 is LNHNV and CDR2 is YYDKDF (reference sequence). The CDR3 nucleotides read TGTGCCACCAGCAGAGGGGCTAGACAGGGGCAAGACTACACCTTC. This codes for CATSRGARQGQDYTF. The full variable domain, in which reference TRBV15 and TRBJ1-2 provide the parts outside the CDR3, is DAMVIQNPRYQVTQFGKPVTLSCSQTLNHNVMYWYQQKSSQAPKLLFHYYDKDFNNEADTPDNFQSRRPNTSFCFLDIRSPGLGDTAMYLCATSRGARQGQDYTFGSGTRLTVV.

This clonotype has at least ten counts. The rearrangement links TRBV19 to TRBJ2-7; 7 nucleotides agree with TRBD2. The CDR3 has 15 amino acids. The V gene's germline CDR1 is LNHDA and CDR2 SQIVND (reference sequence). V shed 5 bases and J 3 bases; nucleotides not matched to a gene: 10. For the CDR3, the DNA is TGTGCCAGTAGTGCACGGGGGGTTACTTACTACGAGCAGTACTTC. It translates to CASSARGVTYYEQYF.

The V and J genes are TRBV10-3 and TRBJ2-7; the match to TRBD2 covers 9 bases. Germline V gene lookup returns CDR1 ENHRY and CDR2 SYGVKD. CDR3 length: 15 residues. J gave up 4 bases and V 3 bases, and 7 bases lay outside the gene matches. The CDR3 nucleotides read TGTGCCATCAGTGACGGTAGCGGGAGCCGATACGAGCAGTACTTC. Its translation is CAISDGSGSRYEQYF.

The chain uses TRBV20-1 and TRBJ2-3; D might be TRBD2 (5 bases). Between the trimmed V and J ends, which lost 5 bases and 2 bases, there was a span of 11 bases. The CDR3 spans 13 residues. Germline-derived CDR1 and CDR2 are DFQATT and SNEGSKA (reference sequence). The CDR3 coding sequence is TGCAGTGCTCCCCAACTAGACACAGATACGCAGTATTTT. This gives the protein CSAPQLDTDTQYF.

The genes are TRBV5-6 and TRBJ2-2; TRBD2 might be the D (5 bases). CDR3 size: 16 residues. Germline CDR1 is SGHDT and CDR2 is YYEEEE. The V end was cut by 0 bases, the J end by 1 base, with 10 bases between. The CDR3 loop is CASSLDELVNTGELFF. The DNA of the CDR3 is TGTGCCAGCAGCTTGGATGAACTAGTGAACACCGGGGAGCTGTTTTTT.

The chain carries TRBV25-1 and TRBJ1-5; TRBD1 aligns across 7 bases. V dropped 7 bases and J dropped 0; count of bases not matched to a gene: 6. Per the germline V gene, CDR1 is MGHDK and CDR2 is SYGVNS. The CDR3 contains 15 residues. The CDR3 DNA reads TGTGCCAGCACCCCCGGGACAGATAGCAATCAGCCCCAGCATTTT. Translation gives CASTPGTDSNQPQHF.

This clonotype came up a few times. The chain has TRBV7-9 and TRBJ1-2, with TRBD1 as a possible D gene (5 bases). Germline CDR1 reads SEHNR; CDR2 reads FQNEAQ (reference sequence). V lost 5 bases and J 2 bases, leaving 9 bases between the germline ends. The CDR3 is made up of 13 amino acids. The DNA of the CDR3 is TGTGCCAGCAGCCTACAGGAGAACTATGGCTACACCTTC. Translation: CASSLQENYGYTF.

The sample holds a few counts of this clonotype. The rearrangement links TRBV19 to TRBJ2-5, with TRBD2 identical over 7 bases. V lost 6 bases and J lost 3; bases outside the gene matches: 10. This CDR3 comprises 15 residues. Germline values: CDR1 LNHDA, CDR2 SQIVND (reference sequence). The CDR3 loop reads CASRGAGSLEETQYF. The CDR3 coding sequence is TGTGCCAGTAGGGGAGCGGGATCCCTCGAAGAGACCCAGTACTTC.

V is TRBV2 and J is TRBJ1-5; D is unresolved. The CDR3 sequence is 14 residues long. Trimming shortened V by 4 bases and J by 0 bases, and 7 bases separated the two germline ends. Germline V CDR1 and CDR2: SNHLY, FYNNEI. CDR3 sequence reads: CASSGVNSNQPQHF. The DNA for the CDR3 is TGTGCCAGCAGTGGGGTAAATAGCAATCAGCCCCAGCATTTT.

This chain uses TRBV2 with TRBJ1-1; D might be TRBD1 (6 bases). The CDR3 is 13 amino acids. V dropped 4 bases and J dropped 5 bases, with 11 bases sitting between them. Germline V gene data show CDR1 as SNHLY and CDR2 as FYNNEI. Written as DNA, the CDR3 is TGTGCCAGCAGTGCAGGGGAGCCAACTGAAGCTTTCTTT. Translated, it gives CASSAGEPTEAFF.

V usage is TRBV5-8 and J usage is TRBJ2-6, with D possibly TRBD2 on 6 matching bases. CDR3 length equals 16 residues. Germline CDR1 reads SGHTS; CDR2 reads YDEGEE. V was clipped by 4 bases and J by 2 bases, with 13 bases between them. The chain's CDR3 is CASSPLEGTGANVLTF. CDR3 DNA sequence: TGTGCCAGCAGCCCCCTGGAGGGAACTGGGGCCAACGTCCTGACTTTC.

This chain uses TRBV9 with TRBJ2-2; 7 bases align to TRBD1. CDR1 is SGDLS, CDR2 YYNGEE, per germline. The CDR3 spans 16 residues. V trimming: 2 bases; J trimming: 6 bases; junction bases outside the gene matches: 10. The CDR3 DNA reads as TGTGCCAGCAGCGTGGATCGGACAGGAATTCCCGGGGAGCTGTTTTTT. This translates into CASSVDRTGIPGELFF.

The chain couples TRBV29-1 to TRBJ2-1; TRBD2 agrees at 7 bases. V was pared by 3 bases and J by 6 bases, with 5 bases of the junction left unmatched. Germline values: CDR1 SQVTM, CDR2 ANQGSEA. This CDR3 has 13 residues. For the CDR3, the DNA is TGCAGCGTTGACGGGGGGTCAGGCAATGAGCAGTTCTTC. Amino acids: CSVDGGSGNEQFF.

CDR3 in DNA: TGTGCCACCAGTGATTCGAACCTCTCTGGAAACACCATATATTTT. Its protein is CATSDSNLSGNTIYF. V usage is TRBV24-1 and J usage is TRBJ1-3; D uncertain. V lost 2 bases to trimming and J lost 0 bases, with 7 bases between them. Per germline, CDR1 KGHDR and CDR2 SFDVKD. The CDR3 loop spans 15 amino acids.

V usage is TRBV5-4 and J usage is TRBJ2-2, with no clear D. Germline assignment: CDR1 SGHNT and CDR2 YYREEE (reference sequence). The ends were cut back, 6 bases at V and 0 bases at J, with 12 bases in the middle. CDR3 length: 15 residues. The CDR3 sequence: CASTKGPANTGELFF. In DNA form, the CDR3 reads TGTGCCAGCACCAAGGGCCCCGCGAACACCGGGGAGCTGTTTTTT.

The table lists this clonotype with many counts. J is TRBJ2-3 and V is TRBV19, with 7 bases that match TRBD1. V dropped 10 bases and J dropped 2; count of bases not matched to a gene: 12. CDR1 is LNHDA, CDR2 SQIVND, per germline (reference sequence). The CDR3 extends over 15 amino acids. The CDR3 loop reads CATPPEGQLTDTQYF. The CDR3 DNA is TGTGCCACGCCACCTGAGGGACAGCTCACAGATACGCAGTATTTT.

This clonotype showed up just a few times. The gene calls are TRBV20-1 and TRBJ1-6; D is possibly TRBD1 (5 bases). This CDR3 comprises 14 residues. The V gene's germline CDR1 is DFQATT and CDR2 SNEGSKA (reference sequence). Trimming took 3 bases from V and 10 from J, leaving 16 bases between them. CDR3 protein: CSASKGLGNSPLHF. CDR3 nucleotide sequence: TGCAGTGCTAGTAAGGGGTTGGGGAACTCACCCCTCCACTTT.

The chain combines TRBV24-1 with TRBJ1-2; D unresolved. The germline V gene has CDR1 KGHDR and CDR2 SFDVKD. Between the trimmed V and J ends, which lost 6 bases and 8 bases, there was a span of 12 bases. The CDR3 is 12 amino acids. CDR3: CATSPFEGGYTF. In DNA, the CDR3 is TGTGCCACCAGTCCTTTTGAAGGGGGCTACACCTTC.

The V and J genes are TRBV6-1 and TRBJ2-3; D is tentatively TRBD1 or TRBD2 (5 bases each). CDR3 size: 14 residues. Germline V gene sequence: CDR1 MNHNS, CDR2 SASEGT. V gave up 0 bases and J gave up 1 base, with 5 bases separating them. The CDR3 DNA is TGTGCCAGCAGTGAAGCGGGGGGCACAGATACGCAGTATTTT. This translates into CASSEAGGTDTQYF.

The genes are TRBV24-1 and TRBJ2-3; D remains unclear. The germline gives CDR1 KGHDR, CDR2 SFDVKD. Trimming cost V 7 bases and J 4 bases, with 5 bases left between them. The CDR3 consists of 11 residues. The DNA for the CDR3 is TGTGCCACCAGGGAAGCAGATACGCAGTATTTT. It codes for CATREADTQYF.

The chain links TRBV12-3 or TRBV12-4 to TRBJ1-4; D gene ambiguous. Deletions cut 6 bases from V and 4 bases from J, with 6 bases between. The CDR3 has 12 residues. The CDR3 reads CASSNLNEKLFF. In nucleotides, the CDR3 is TGTGCCAGCAGCAATCTTAATGAAAAACTGTTTTTT.

In this sample, this clonotype turned up a few times. The J gene is TRBJ2-7, the V gene TRBV10-3; weak D call: TRBD1 (5 bases). The CDR3 spans 11 residues. V was trimmed by 8 bases and J by 4 bases, leaving 9 bases between them. Germline-derived CDR1 and CDR2 are ENHRY and SYGVKD. DNA for the CDR3: TGTGCCATCGGAGCAGGGTACGAGCAGTACTTC. This sequence encodes CAIGAGYEQYF.

The J gene is TRBJ2-6, the V gene TRBV7-2; D is perhaps TRBD2 (6 bases). Germline assignment: CDR1 SGHTA and CDR2 FQGNSA. V gave up 0 bases and J gave up 13 bases, with 19 bases separating them. The CDR3 runs to 16 residues. CDR3 nucleotides: TGTGCCAGCAGCTTAGCTTTGGCGGGGCCGGGACGGGTCCTGACTTTC. Translation: CASSLALAGPGRVLTF. Combining the CDR3 with reference TRBV7-2 and TRBJ2-6 gives the whole variable domain GAGVSQSPSNKVTEKGKDVELRCDPISGHTALYWYRQSLGQGLEFLIYFQGNSAPDKSGLPSDRFSAERTGGSVSTLTIQRTQQEDSAVYLCASSLALAGPGRVLTFGAGSRLTVL.